This TCR beta chain was sequenced during a study of shared clonotypes between healthy human individuals. Whole-study results and caveats: As a rule, naive subsets had a larger estimated richness than memory subsets.

CDR3 length: 15 residues. Germline CDR1 and CDR2: MDHEN and SYDVKM. Trimming left V 6 bases short and J 3 bases short, with 15 bases between. Naivety among CD8 cells was defined by CD45RO negativity and positive CCR7 selection, thereby excluding terminally differentiated effector memory CD45RA+ cells. Clones were sequenced by immunoSEQ multiplex PCR, and TCRdb holds only the in-frame ones, with some missing. The table has a few million clones, roughly 93% seen once. About this clone: The target antigen is unknown.

The clonotype comes from a man between 18 and 29 years old in good health. Some clones in this sample may be carry-over from other donors' samples. The chain is built from TRBV28 and TRBJ2-1; the D gene is possibly TRBD1 (5 bases). The sequenced sample consisted of naive CD8+ T cells from PBMCs. Here the CDR3 reads CASSQSQGFYNEQFF. CDR3 DNA: TGTGCCAGCAGCCAAAGCCAGGGTTTCTACAATGAGCAGTTCTTC.